These T cell receptor beta chains were read from a single sample in a study of blood T cell repertoires in COVID-19. Sequencing used immunoSEQ multiplex PCR; TCRdb keeps in-frame clones, though not all of them. This sample has approximately 160,000 clones, with roughly 84% found just once. The sample taken for sequencing was PBMCs or T cells enriched from blood (not recorded which). The receptor source for this set is a woman in her forties or fifties who had recovered from COVID-19. Each CDR3 is given with its conserved first and last residue. The order of the fields is D gene, V gene, clone size, J gene, CDR3 protein, CDR3 DNA. A D gene is named only where the DNA matches it firmly. Some rows have no size entry. The others give once, few or many, or a class for an expanded clone.

d_call: -; v_call: TRBV2; clone_size: -; j_call: TRBJ2-1; cdr3_aa: CASSQSLSSYNEQFF; cdr3_nt: TGTGCCAGCAGTCAGTCCTTAAGCTCCTACAATGAGCAGTTCTTC
d_call: TRBD1; v_call: TRBV7-8; clone_size: -; j_call: TRBJ2-2; cdr3_aa: CASSLRRQGPTGELFF; cdr3_nt: TGTGCCAGCAGCTTACGGAGACAGGGTCCCACCGGGGAGCTGTTTTTT
d_call: TRBD1; v_call: TRBV7-9; clone_size: -; j_call: TRBJ1-4; cdr3_aa: CASSMTGPNEKLFF; cdr3_nt: TGTGCCAGCAGCATGACAGGGCCTAATGAAAAACTGTTTTTT
d_call: TRBD2; v_call: TRBV25-1; clone_size: -; j_call: TRBJ2-3; cdr3_aa: CASSDLTSGGVDTQYF; cdr3_nt: TGTGCCAGCAGTGATCTTACTAGCGGGGGGGTTGATACGCAGTATTTT
d_call: TRBD2; v_call: TRBV18; clone_size: -; j_call: TRBJ2-7; cdr3_aa: CASSPLAGVRVEQYF; cdr3_nt: TGTGCCAGCTCACCGCTAGCGGGAGTAAGGGTCGAGCAGTACTTC
d_call: -; v_call: TRBV28; clone_size: -; j_call: TRBJ2-3; cdr3_aa: CASAQQGADTQYF; cdr3_nt: TGTGCCAGCGCCCAGCAGGGTGCAGATACGCAGTATTTT
d_call: -; v_call: TRBV5-4; clone_size: -; j_call: TRBJ1-1; cdr3_aa: CASSLDLQTGTEAFF; cdr3_nt: TGTGCCAGCAGCTTGGATTTACAGACCGGCACTGAAGCTTTCTTT
d_call: TRBD1; v_call: TRBV27; clone_size: -; j_call: TRBJ1-2; cdr3_aa: CASSYVTAQGANGYTF; cdr3_nt: TGTGCCAGCAGTTATGTCACAGCACAGGGGGCGAATGGCTACACCTTC
d_call: -; v_call: TRBV10-3; clone_size: once; j_call: TRBJ2-1; cdr3_aa: CAISARDNEQFF; cdr3_nt: TGTGCCATCAGTGCTCGGGACAATGAGCAGTTCTTC
d_call: -; v_call: TRBV5-1; clone_size: -; j_call: TRBJ2-5; cdr3_aa: CASRLGEETQYF; cdr3_nt: TGCGCCAGCAGACTAGGAGAAGAGACCCAGTACTTC
d_call: TRBD2; v_call: TRBV28; clone_size: -; j_call: TRBJ2-3; cdr3_aa: CASSLGGADTQYF; cdr3_nt: TGTGCCAGCAGTTTAGGGGGGGCAGATACGCAGTATTTT
d_call: TRBD1; v_call: TRBV24-1; clone_size: -; j_call: TRBJ1-5; cdr3_aa: CATKDRLRQPQHF; cdr3_nt: TGTGCCACCAAGGACAGGCTTAGACAGCCCCAGCATTTT
d_call: -; v_call: TRBV10-3; clone_size: -; j_call: TRBJ1-6; cdr3_aa: CAISPGSSYNSPLHF; cdr3_nt: TGTGCCATCAGCCCGGGAAGCTCCTATAATTCACCCCTCCACTTT
d_call: -; v_call: TRBV6-1; clone_size: -; j_call: TRBJ1-5; cdr3_aa: CASSEYRQGLNSNQPQHF; cdr3_nt: TGTGCCAGCAGTGAATACCGGCAGGGGCTGAATAGCAATCAGCCCCAGCATTTT
d_call: -; v_call: TRBV7-9; clone_size: once; j_call: TRBJ1-6; cdr3_aa: CASSLTGIGSPLHF; cdr3_nt: TGTGCCAGCAGCCTCACAGGTATAGGTTCACCCCTCCACTTT
d_call: TRBD2; v_call: TRBV29-1; clone_size: -; j_call: TRBJ2-7; cdr3_aa: CSVEIYGGIYEQYF; cdr3_nt: TGCAGCGTTGAAATTTACGGGGGGATCTACGAGCAGTACTTC
d_call: TRBD1; v_call: TRBV4-3; clone_size: once; j_call: TRBJ2-6; cdr3_aa: CASGEQGGANVLTF; cdr3_nt: TGCGCCAGCGGCGAACAGGGGGGGGCCAACGTCCTGACTTTC
d_call: TRBD1; v_call: TRBV27; clone_size: -; j_call: TRBJ2-5; cdr3_aa: CASSLGRGGPAETQYF; cdr3_nt: TGTGCCAGCAGTTTAGGGAGAGGGGGCCCTGCGGAGACCCAGTACTTC
d_call: TRBD1; v_call: TRBV29-1; clone_size: -; j_call: TRBJ2-1; cdr3_aa: CSAGQGRYYEQFF; cdr3_nt: TGCAGCGCCGGACAGGGGAGATACTATGAGCAGTTCTTC
d_call: -; v_call: TRBV12-3/TRBV12-4; clone_size: -; j_call: TRBJ2-5; cdr3_aa: CASRTSGVVTQYF; cdr3_nt: TGTGCCAGCAGGACTAGTGGGGTTGTGACCCAGTACTTC
d_call: TRBD1; v_call: TRBV7-2; clone_size: few; j_call: TRBJ1-3; cdr3_aa: CASSSRRGRGLNGNTIYF; cdr3_nt: TGTGCCAGCAGCTCTCGACGGGGCAGGGGGCTAAATGGAAACACCATATATTTT
d_call: -; v_call: TRBV6-6; clone_size: -; j_call: TRBJ2-7; cdr3_aa: CASKPQGTGYEQYF; cdr3_nt: TGTGCCAGCAAACCCCAGGGTACGGGCTACGAGCAGTACTTC
d_call: -; v_call: TRBV10-2; clone_size: -; j_call: TRBJ1-4; cdr3_aa: CASSPGREKLFF; cdr3_nt: TGCGCCAGCAGCCCCGGGAGGGAAAAACTGTTTTTT
d_call: -; v_call: TRBV11-1; clone_size: -; j_call: TRBJ2-3; cdr3_aa: CASSLDGFGTDTQYF; cdr3_nt: TGTGCCAGCAGCTTAGACGGTTTTGGCACAGATACGCAGTATTTT
d_call: -; v_call: TRBV28; clone_size: few; j_call: TRBJ2-2; cdr3_aa: CASSSFGDGELFF; cdr3_nt: TGTGCCAGCAGTTCCTTCGGGGACGGGGAGCTGTTTTTT
d_call: TRBD1; v_call: TRBV7-2; clone_size: once; j_call: TRBJ1-6; cdr3_aa: CASSLWTGGNSPLHF; cdr3_nt: TGTGCCAGCAGCCTGTGGACAGGGGGAAATTCACCCCTCCACTTT
d_call: -; v_call: TRBV18; clone_size: -; j_call: TRBJ2-3; cdr3_aa: CASSPSQGFGDTQYF; cdr3_nt: TGTGCCAGCTCACCATCGCAGGGGTTCGGGGATACGCAGTATTTT
d_call: TRBD2; v_call: TRBV2; clone_size: -; j_call: TRBJ2-2; cdr3_aa: CASSESGRYTGELFF; cdr3_nt: TGTGCCAGCAGTGAAAGCGGGAGGTACACCGGGGAGCTGTTTTTT
d_call: -; v_call: TRBV19; clone_size: -; j_call: TRBJ1-1; cdr3_aa: CASSSGTLGNTEAFF; cdr3_nt: TGTGCCAGTAGTTCGGGGACTTTGGGAAACACTGAAGCTTTCTTT
d_call: -; v_call: TRBV6-5; clone_size: -; j_call: TRBJ2-7; cdr3_aa: CASTRTAISYEQYF; cdr3_nt: TGTGCCAGCACCAGGACAGCTATCTCCTACGAGCAGTACTTC
d_call: TRBD2; v_call: TRBV6-2/TRBV6-3; clone_size: -; j_call: TRBJ2-3; cdr3_aa: CASSSAGLTDTQYF; cdr3_nt: TGTGCCAGCAGTTCAGCGGGACTCACAGATACGCAGTATTTT
d_call: -; v_call: TRBV5-6; clone_size: -; j_call: TRBJ1-6; cdr3_aa: CASSINTGSSYNSPLHF; cdr3_nt: TGTGCCAGCAGCATTAATACAGGGAGCTCCTATAATTCACCCCTCCACTTT
d_call: -; v_call: TRBV5-5; clone_size: -; j_call: TRBJ1-1; cdr3_aa: CASSLQVRANTEAFF; cdr3_nt: TGTGCCAGCAGCTTGCAGGTCAGGGCGAACACTGAAGCTTTCTTT
d_call: TRBD1; v_call: TRBV19; clone_size: -; j_call: TRBJ1-2; cdr3_aa: CASSIWDRDNYGYTF; cdr3_nt: TGTGCCAGTAGTATCTGGGACAGGGATAACTATGGCTACACCTTC
d_call: -; v_call: TRBV19; clone_size: once; j_call: TRBJ1-5; cdr3_aa: CASSTGHNQPQHF; cdr3_nt: TGTGCCAGTAGTACGGGACACAATCAGCCCCAGCATTTT
d_call: TRBD1; v_call: TRBV4-3; clone_size: -; j_call: TRBJ2-7; cdr3_aa: CASSQGGQKVHEQYF; cdr3_nt: TGCGCCAGCAGCCAAGGGGGACAGAAGGTCCACGAGCAGTACTTC
d_call: -; v_call: TRBV28; clone_size: -; j_call: TRBJ2-6; cdr3_aa: CASRSFSGANVLTF; cdr3_nt: TGTGCCAGCCGGAGTTTCTCTGGGGCCAACGTCCTGACTTTC
d_call: -; v_call: TRBV5-4; clone_size: few; j_call: TRBJ1-2; cdr3_aa: CASSPRGNAYGYTF; cdr3_nt: TGTGCCAGCAGCCCCAGAGGGAATGCCTATGGCTACACCTTC
d_call: -; v_call: TRBV11-1; clone_size: once; j_call: TRBJ1-1; cdr3_aa: CASSLRPGSPRPEAFF; cdr3_nt: TGTGCCAGCAGCCTCAGACCAGGTTCCCCAAGGCCTGAAGCTTTCTTT
d_call: -; v_call: TRBV19; clone_size: -; j_call: TRBJ1-1; cdr3_aa: CATKKYRDTEAFF; cdr3_nt: TGTGCCACTAAAAAGTACAGGGACACTGAAGCTTTCTTT
d_call: -; v_call: TRBV3-1/TRBV3-2; clone_size: -; j_call: TRBJ1-5; cdr3_aa: CASSNGQLTNQPQHF; cdr3_nt: TGTGCCAGCAGCAACGGACAGCTAACCAATCAGCCCCAGCATTTT
d_call: -; v_call: TRBV6-5; clone_size: -; j_call: TRBJ2-7; cdr3_aa: CASSYVTGYEQYF; cdr3_nt: TGTGCCAGCAGTTACGTTACGGGATACGAGCAGTACTTC
d_call: -; v_call: TRBV18; clone_size: -; j_call: TRBJ1-5; cdr3_aa: CASSPGVFEPQHF; cdr3_nt: TGTGCCAGCTCCCCGGGGGTATTTGAACCCCAGCATTTT
d_call: -; v_call: TRBV9; clone_size: -; j_call: TRBJ1-3; cdr3_aa: CASSVDPGTTGNTIYF; cdr3_nt: TGTGCCAGCAGCGTAGACCCAGGGACAACGGGAAACACCATATATTTT
d_call: TRBD1; v_call: TRBV24-1; clone_size: -; j_call: TRBJ2-2; cdr3_aa: CATRDRRTGELFF; cdr3_nt: TGTGCCACCAGGGACAGGCGGACCGGGGAGCTGTTTTTT
d_call: -; v_call: TRBV19; clone_size: -; j_call: TRBJ2-4; cdr3_aa: CASSTPTGEIAKNIQYF; cdr3_nt: TGTGCCAGTAGTACACCGACAGGAGAGATAGCCAAAAACATTCAGTACTTC
d_call: TRBD1; v_call: TRBV4-1; clone_size: -; j_call: TRBJ1-3; cdr3_aa: CASSQRDSISGNTIYF; cdr3_nt: TGCGCCAGCAGCCAGAGGGACAGTATCTCTGGAAACACCATATATTTT
d_call: -; v_call: TRBV9; clone_size: -; j_call: TRBJ2-3; cdr3_aa: CASSVESGGLITDTQYF; cdr3_nt: TGTGCCAGCAGCGTAGAATCGGGCGGACTAATCACAGATACGCAGTATTTT
d_call: -; v_call: TRBV3-1/TRBV3-2; clone_size: -; j_call: TRBJ2-5; cdr3_aa: CASSQLQGIETQYF; cdr3_nt: TGTGCCAGCAGCCAGCTACAGGGTATCGAGACCCAGTACTTC
d_call: TRBD1; v_call: TRBV6-5; clone_size: -; j_call: TRBJ1-6; cdr3_aa: CASSSRTGGTPLHF; cdr3_nt: TGTGCCAGCAGTTCTAGGACAGGGGGGACACCCCTCCACTTT
d_call: TRBD1; v_call: TRBV9; clone_size: -; j_call: TRBJ2-1; cdr3_aa: CASSGGTGLAETYNEQFF; cdr3_nt: TGTGCCAGCAGCGGAGGGACAGGGTTGGCGGAGACCTACAATGAGCAGTTCTTC
d_call: -; v_call: TRBV4-3; clone_size: once; j_call: TRBJ2-1; cdr3_aa: CASSPQWEHNEQFF; cdr3_nt: TGCGCCAGCAGCCCCCAGTGGGAGCACAATGAGCAGTTCTTC
d_call: -; v_call: TRBV3-1/TRBV3-2; clone_size: -; j_call: TRBJ2-3; cdr3_aa: CASSQTFGGTDTQYF; cdr3_nt: TGTGCCAGCAGCCAAACATTCGGGGGAACAGATACGCAGTATTTT
d_call: TRBD1; v_call: TRBV6-5; clone_size: -; j_call: TRBJ1-2; cdr3_aa: CASSPDRGNYGYTF; cdr3_nt: TGTGCCAGCAGTCCCGACAGGGGTAACTATGGCTACACCTTC
d_call: TRBD1; v_call: TRBV18; clone_size: -; j_call: TRBJ1-1; cdr3_aa: CASSKWTGENTEAFF; cdr3_nt: TGTGCCAGCTCAAAATGGACAGGGGAGAACACTGAAGCTTTCTTT
d_call: -; v_call: TRBV4-3; clone_size: -; j_call: TRBJ1-2; cdr3_aa: CASSQEPGYGYTF; cdr3_nt: TGCGCCAGCAGCCAAGAACCCGGCTATGGCTACACCTTC
d_call: -; v_call: TRBV10-3; clone_size: -; j_call: TRBJ1-1; cdr3_aa: CAISESRSLGGEAFF; cdr3_nt: TGTGCCATCAGTGAGTCGAGGTCACTCGGCGGTGAAGCTTTCTTT